This TCR beta chain was identified in a study of T cell changes during pregnancy in multiple sclerosis. TCRdb keeps only in-frame clones here, not all; method: immunoSEQ multiplex PCR. Of 90,000 to 120,000 clones detected, 85% to 95% appear once; the ten largest clones hold around 0.8%. The germline CDR1 and CDR2 sequences are SGHNT and YYREEE (reference sequence). The CDR3 is 14 residues long. V lost 5 bases, J lost 8 bases, and 7 bases stayed unmatched. The TCR originated in a female donor in good health, enrolled as a control in a pregnancy study. The sample in question was peripheral blood, obtained in the third trimester of pregnancy. V is TRBV5-4 and J is TRBJ2-1; the match to TRBD2 covers 10 bases. This chain's CDR3 is CASSSSGGADEQFF. CDR3 nucleotides: TGTGCCAGCAGTTCAAGCGGGGGGGCCGATGAGCAGTTCTTC.